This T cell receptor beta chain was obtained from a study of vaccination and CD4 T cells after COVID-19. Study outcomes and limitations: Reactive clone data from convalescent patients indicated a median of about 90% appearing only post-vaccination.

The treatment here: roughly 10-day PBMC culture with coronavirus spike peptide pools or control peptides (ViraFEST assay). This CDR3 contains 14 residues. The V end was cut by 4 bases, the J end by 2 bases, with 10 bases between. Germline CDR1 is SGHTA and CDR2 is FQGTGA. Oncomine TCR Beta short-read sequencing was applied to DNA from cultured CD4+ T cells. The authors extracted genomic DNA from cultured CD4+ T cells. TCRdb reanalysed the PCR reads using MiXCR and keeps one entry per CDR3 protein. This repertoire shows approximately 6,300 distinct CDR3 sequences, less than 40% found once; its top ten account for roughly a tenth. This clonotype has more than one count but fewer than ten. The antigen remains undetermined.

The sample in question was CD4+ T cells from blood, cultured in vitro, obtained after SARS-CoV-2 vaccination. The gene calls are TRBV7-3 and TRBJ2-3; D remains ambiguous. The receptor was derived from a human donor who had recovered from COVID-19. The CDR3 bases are TGTGCCAGCAGCTCCCGCCCGGCCACAGATACGCAGTATTTT. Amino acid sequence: CASSSRPATDTQYF.